This record concerns one T cell receptor (beta chain) sequence. The antigen remains unidentified. TCR beta cDNA libraries included unique molecular identifiers. TCRdb analysed the PCR reads with MiXCR anew, one entry per CDR3 protein. Of hundreds of thousands of distinct CDR3 sequences in the sample, 25% to 30% were seen once. The sample originates from a study of post-analysis software for immune sequencing data. Study observations and caveats: Elevated frequency relative to controls characterized 4 or 5 TRBV segments in patients, TRBV5-6, TRBV5-1 and TRBV20-1 among them. For normalized Chao1 diversity, multiple sclerosis patients scored significantly lower than controls did. Samples made in the same batch grouped tightly together by F measure.

V shed 3 bases and J shed 6 bases, with 10 bases lying between them. The CDR3 contains 13 residues. Per germline, CDR1 LGHNT and CDR2 FRNRAP. The sequenced material came from blood. The clonotype originates from a girl aged 10-17 years with multiple sclerosis. This chain links TRBV12-5 with TRBJ2-3; no definite D call. CDR3 DNA: TGTGCTAGTGGTTTTGGAGTTTACGATACGCAGTATTTT. It translates to CASGFGVYDTQYF.